Each of the 18 T cell receptor beta chains below was sequenced from the same sample in a study of T cell responses to AZD1222 COVID-19 vaccine. TCRdb's table, derived via immunoSEQ multiplex PCR, lists solely in-frame clones and lacks some. Among 130,000 to 150,000 clones listed, 91% were seen once. The material was peripheral blood, obtained on day 0 of AZD1222 vaccination. The receptor set was obtained from an adult in good health.

The rearrangement links TRBV5-1 to TRBJ2-7, with D tentatively TRBD2 (7 bases). The CDR3 spans 16 residues. V lost 2 bases and J 7 bases, leaving 22 bases between the germline ends. Germline values: CDR1 SGHRS, CDR2 YFSETQ. The CDR3 here is CASSLTSAGAPREQYF. CDR3 DNA: TGCGCCAGCAGCTTAACCTCTGCGGGGGCACCGCGTGAGCAGTACTTC.

The CDR3 DNA reads TGTGCCAGCAGCTTGTATCCCACAGGGGCGAATACTGAAGCTTTCTTT. Translation: CASSLYPTGANTEAFF. The V gene is TRBV5-8, the J gene TRBJ1-1, with TRBD1 matching 7 bases. The CDR3 is 16 residues long. Trimming took 1 base from V and 5 from J; bases not matched to a gene: 11. From germline, CDR1 is SGHTS and CDR2 YDEGEE.

This chain connects TRBV27 to TRBJ2-5; D is tentatively TRBD1 or TRBD2 (5 bases each). From germline, CDR1 is MNHEY and CDR2 SMNVEV (reference sequence). Trimming took off 8 bases at V and 4 bases at J, with 20 bases between the two ends. The CDR3 extends over 15 amino acids. CDR3 in DNA: TGTGCCAGCTCCTCGAGGGGTTCCTTGGCAGAGACCCAGTACTTC. It codes for CASSSRGSLAETQYF.

The chain combines TRBV7-3 with TRBJ2-3, with D perhaps TRBD1 (6 bases). The CDR3 has 16 amino acids. Trimming left V 2 bases short and J 3 bases short, with 15 bases between. From germline, CDR1 is SGHTA and CDR2 FQGTGA. The CDR3 sequence is CASSLVGAGGTDTQYF. CDR3 in DNA: TGTGCCAGCAGCTTAGTGGGGGCTGGTGGGACAGATACGCAGTATTTT.

The chain carries TRBV6-5 and TRBJ1-2, with 7 nucleotides matching TRBD1. CDR1 is MNHEY, CDR2 SVGAGI, per germline. J lost 5 bases, V lost 7 bases, and 13 bases had no gene match. This CDR3 has 15 residues. The CDR3 region has the DNA TGTGCCAGCACCCCCGGGACAGCTAACCGATATGGCTACACCTTC. Amino acids: CASTPGTANRYGYTF.

The J gene is TRBJ2-5, the V gene TRBV5-6; D may be TRBD1 (6 bases). The CDR3 length is 16 residues. Trimming left V 4 bases short and J 0 bases short, with 16 bases between. Germline lookup yields CDR1 SGHDT and CDR2 YYEEEE. In nucleotides, the CDR3 is TGTGCCAGCAGCCTCTTCGGGACAACGTACCAAGAGACCCAGTACTTC. As protein: CASSLFGTTYQETQYF.

The V and J genes are TRBV2 and TRBJ2-3, with D hard to call. Trimming stripped 7 bases from V and 0 bases from J, with 8 bases between. CDR3 length: 13 residues. CDR1 and CDR2 (germline): SNHLY, FYNNEI. In nucleotides, the CDR3 is TGTGCCAGCACGGAAGGGAGCACAGATACGCAGTATTTT. This gives the protein CASTEGSTDTQYF.

The chain links TRBV27 to TRBJ2-2, with D unclear. CDR1 is MNHEY and CDR2 is SMNVEV in the germline V gene (reference sequence). The length of the CDR3 is 14 residues. Trimming took off 4 bases at V and 4 bases at J, with 10 bases between the two ends. The CDR3 protein is CASSWVGGTGELFF. The CDR3, as DNA: TGTGCCAGCAGTTGGGTTGGTGGCACCGGGGAGCTGTTTTTT.

This chain joins TRBV15 and TRBJ1-1, with 10 bases identical to TRBD1. This CDR3 region has 16 residues. V lost 1 base and J lost 1; bases outside the gene matches: 3. Germline CDR1 reads LNHNV; CDR2 reads YYDKDF (reference sequence). In DNA form, the CDR3 reads TGTGCCACCAGCAGAGGGCGACAGGGGGCGAACACTGAAGCTTTCTTT. Protein sequence: CATSRGRQGANTEAFF.

The V call is TRBV4-1, the J call TRBJ1-4; D possibly corresponds to TRBD1 (6 bases). Deletions cut 4 bases from V and 4 bases from J, with 10 bases between. Germline assignment: CDR1 MGHRA and CDR2 YSYEKL. This CDR3 contains 14 residues. CDR3 residues: CASSPDSYNEKLFF. The CDR3 coding sequence is TGCGCCAGCAGCCCGGACAGTTATAATGAAAAACTGTTTTTT.

The CDR3 here is CASSWAWQMEQFF. As DNA, the CDR3 is TGTGCCAGCAGCTGGGCGTGGCAGATGGAGCAGTTCTTC. This sequence joins TRBV5-6 and TRBJ2-1; D gene unclear. Germline V CDR1 and CDR2: SGHDT, YYEEEE. The CDR3 consists of 13 residues. The ends were cut back, 3 bases at V and 10 bases at J, with 14 bases in the middle.

The J gene is TRBJ1-1, the V gene TRBV28; D remains unclear. Germline CDR1 and CDR2: MDHEN and SYDVKM. The CDR3 length is 14 residues. V was shortened by 6 bases and J by 1 base, with 12 bases between the two germline ends. In DNA, the CDR3 is TGTGCCAGCAGCCCATTTACCCGGAACACTGAAGCTTTCTTT. It is translated as CASSPFTRNTEAFF.

This CDR3 reads CATRQGRINEQFF. The DNA of the CDR3 is TGTGCCACCCGACAGGGCAGGATCAATGAGCAGTTCTTC. V usage is TRBV27 and J usage is TRBJ2-1; the match to TRBD1 covers 7 bases. The trim removed 10 bases at V and 6 bases at J, leaving 9 bases unmatched. The germline gives CDR1 MNHEY, CDR2 SMNVEV (reference sequence). The CDR3 runs to 13 residues.

The chain uses TRBV5-6 and TRBJ2-7; D not certain. Trimming removed 0 bases at V and 7 bases at J, with 8 bases between. This CDR3 is 12 amino acids long. Germline CDR1 SGHDT, CDR2 YYEEEE. CDR3 coding DNA: TGTGCCAGCAGCTTGGGTCTAGGAGAGCAGTACTTC. Amino acids: CASSLGLGEQYF.

J is TRBJ2-7 and V is TRBV5-6; D is uncertain. Germline V CDR1 and CDR2: SGHDT, YYEEEE. The CDR3 spans 14 residues. V was pared by 0 bases and J by 0 bases, with 7 bases between. CDR3 protein: CASSLGVSSYEQYF. The CDR3 DNA reads as TGTGCCAGCAGCTTGGGGGTAAGCTCCTACGAGCAGTACTTC.

This chain joins TRBV3-1 (or the pseudogene TRBV3-2) and TRBJ1-1, with D perhaps matching TRBD1 (5 bases). Trimming shortened V by 2 bases and J by 0 bases, and 19 bases separated the two germline ends. The length of the CDR3 is 18 residues. Germline V lookup: CDR1 LGHDT, CDR2 YNNKEL (reference sequence). The CDR3 DNA follows: TGTGCCAGCAGCCAAAGGGGCGGTCGATTAGGGATGAACACTGAAGCTTTCTTT. As protein: CASSQRGGRLGMNTEAFF.

Here the CDR3 reads CASSSRNNAEAFF. CDR3 coding DNA: TGTGCCAGCAGCTCTAGAAATAACGCTGAAGCTTTCTTT. V usage is TRBV3-1 (or the pseudogene TRBV3-2) and J usage is TRBJ1-1; D remains unclear. V lost 5 bases and J lost 6, with 13 bases in between. CDR3 length: 13 amino acids. Germline V gene sequence: CDR1 LGHDT, CDR2 YNNKEL (reference sequence).

V and J are TRBV5-6 and TRBJ2-7; 9 nucleotides line up with TRBD1. Germline V gene data show CDR1 as SGHDT and CDR2 as YYEEEE. The CDR3 runs 14 residues. V shed 3 bases and J 2 bases; nucleotides not matched to a gene: 3. The CDR3 spells CASSWTGVPYEQYF. CDR3 DNA sequence: TGTGCCAGCAGCTGGACAGGGGTACCCTACGAGCAGTACTTC.